By share, the clone carrying this TCR beta chain ranks as medium-sized. The antigen is unknown. These data are taken from a study of CD8+ T cells in alopecia areata. The CDR3 consists of 17 residues. Germline V gene lookup returns CDR1 LGHNA and CDR2 YNFKEQ. The ends were cut back, 0 bases at V and 2 bases at J, with 15 bases in the middle. The study, taken as a whole, reports: Affected lesional scalp, above all in alopecia totalis/universalis, was more clonal than normal scalp.

Lesional scalp tissue (obtained by punch biopsy) and peripheral blood were collected from alopecia areata patients. RNA was isolated and reverse transcribed to cDNA, the sequencing template. The assay was immunoSEQ multiplex PCR, and TCRdb's table has in-frame clones only and misses some. Of some 14,000 clones listed, 45% to 60% are singletons. The origin of this receptor is a human donor with alopecia areata. The input for sequencing was skin, taken at week 0. This chain connects TRBV4-2 to TRBJ2-3; D gene ambiguous. The DNA of the CDR3 is TGTGCCAGCAGCCAAGATCGCAACCTCCTGGTCACAGATACGCAGTATTTT. As protein: CASSQDRNLLVTDTQYF.